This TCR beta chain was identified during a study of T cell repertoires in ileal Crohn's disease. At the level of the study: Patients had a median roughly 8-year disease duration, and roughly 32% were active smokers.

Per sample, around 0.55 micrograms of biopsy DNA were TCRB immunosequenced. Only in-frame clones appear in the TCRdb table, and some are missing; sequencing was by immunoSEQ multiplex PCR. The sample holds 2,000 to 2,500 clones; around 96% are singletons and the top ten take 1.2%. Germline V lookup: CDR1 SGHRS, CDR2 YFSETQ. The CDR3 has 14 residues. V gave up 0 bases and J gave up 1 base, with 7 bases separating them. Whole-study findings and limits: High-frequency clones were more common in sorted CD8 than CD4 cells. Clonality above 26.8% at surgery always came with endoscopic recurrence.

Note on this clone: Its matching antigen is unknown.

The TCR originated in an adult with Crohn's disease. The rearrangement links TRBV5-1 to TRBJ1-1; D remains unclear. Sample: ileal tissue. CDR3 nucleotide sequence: TGCGCCAGCAGCTTGGGTCGGGGGAACACTGAAGCTTTCTTT. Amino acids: CASSLGRGNTEAFF.